The source of this TCR beta chain is a study of CD8+CD57+ T cells in acquired aplastic anemia. Overall study: Sorted CD4+ and CD8+ cell DNA averaged roughly 3.2 ug.

Findings and limits, study-wide: About 27 shared CD8+ CDR3s appeared highly expressed within patients' immunodominant clones.

Points on this clonotype: Its target is not known.

The CDR3 has 16 amino acids. CDR1 is DFQATT and CDR2 is SNEGSKA in the germline V gene (reference sequence). V gave up 3 bases and J gave up 1 base; unmatched junction bases: 11. Both TCR beta VDJ combination and CDR3 sequence profiling were carried out. Genomic DNA was the template for this profiling. TCRdb passed the reads through MiXCR, listing each CDR3 protein once. The sample consists of a few hundred thousand distinct CDR3 sequences, 56% of them appearing once. Sequencing involved patients with CD8+CD57+ cell expansion previously shown by flow cytometry. All patients had severe acquired aplastic anemia.

The TCR sequence derives from a human donor with aplastic anemia. The sample consisted of sorted CD4+, CD8+, or CD8+CD57+ T cells (not recorded which) from PBMCs. The J gene is TRBJ1-1, the V gene TRBV20-1; 7 bases map to TRBD1. In nucleotides, the CDR3 is TGCAGTGCTAGGCCCCACGCTGGGACAGCGAACACTGAAGCTTTCTTT. Protein product: CSARPHAGTANTEAFF.